This T cell receptor beta chain originates from a study of blood T cell repertoires in COVID-19. CDR1 is LNHDA, CDR2 SQIVND, per germline (reference sequence). Trimming took 1 base from V and 1 from J, leaving 10 bases between them. The CDR3 extends over 15 amino acids. Assay used: immunoSEQ multiplex PCR; TCRdb lists only in-frame clones, some missing. The sample contains approximately 57,000 clones, around 80% of which appear only once. The source of this sequence is a woman older than 75 with acute or convalescent COVID-19. The sequenced material came from peripheral blood. This chain links TRBV19 with TRBJ2-5; possibly TRBD2 for D (7 bases). The CDR3 region has the DNA TGTGCCAGTAGTATAGTGGGGGGGCCCCAAGAGACCCAGTACTTC. It codes for CASSIVGGPQETQYF.